These 23 T cell receptor beta chains were sequenced from one sample in a study of T cell repertoires in aging, cancer and after chemotherapy. The template was genomic DNA from peripheral blood, not RNA. Multiplex touch-down PCR with TRB-A/B primers amplified rearranged V-D-J TRB sequences. MiXCR was run by TCRdb on the multiplex PCR reads, yielding one entry per CDR3 protein. In the table there are several thousand distinct CDR3 sequences, approximately 24% of which are singletons. Sequencing used blood. The source is a human donor with a solid tumor.

By sample fraction, this clonotype is large. The V gene is TRBV19, the J gene TRBJ2-1, with D tentatively TRBD2 (6 bases). The CDR3 covers 13 residues. Germline assignment: CDR1 LNHDA and CDR2 SQIVND (reference sequence). V was cut by 5 bases and J by 4 bases, with 9 bases left in between. Here the CDR3 reads CASSAGTYNEQFF. CDR3 sequence (DNA): TGTGCCAGTAGTGCGGGGACTTACAATGAGCAGTTCTTC.

This CDR3 is CSALPENRRAETQYF. CDR3 coding DNA: TGCAGTGCTCTCCCGGAGAATAGGCGGGCGGAGACCCAGTACTTC. The chain uses TRBV20-1 and TRBJ2-5, with TRBD2 as a possible D gene (5 bases). The CDR3 runs to 15 residues. Deletions cut 5 bases from V and 5 bases from J, with 21 bases between. Germline V gene data show CDR1 as DFQATT and CDR2 as SNEGSKA (reference sequence).

Within the sample, this clonotype is medium-sized. This sequence joins TRBV24-1 and TRBJ2-3; no clear D gene. The CDR3 has 13 residues. Per the germline V gene, CDR1 is KGHDR and CDR2 is SFDVKD. The V end lost 1 base, the J end lost 6 bases, and 7 bases lay between the germline ends. Here the CDR3 DNA reads TGTGCCACCAGTGATTTTAGGTCTGATACGCAGTATTTT. This codes for CATSDFRSDTQYF.

In this sample, this clonotype is medium-sized. The chain carries TRBV24-1 and TRBJ2-2; D might be TRBD1 (5 bases). Per the germline V gene, CDR1 is KGHDR and CDR2 is SFDVKD. Deletions cut 4 bases from V and 4 bases from J, with 21 bases between. This CDR3 is built from 18 residues. The CDR3 DNA follows: TGTGCCACCAGTGACACCCAGACAGTCCCCTTTCGCACCGGGGAGCTGTTTTTT. Residues: CATSDTQTVPFRTGELFF.

The V gene is TRBV9, the J gene TRBJ2-2; TRBD1 matches at 7 bases. The CDR3 sequence is 18 residues long. V dropped 3 bases and J dropped 0; count of bases not matched to a gene: 11. The germline CDR1 and CDR2 sequences are SGDLS and YYNGEE. The CDR3 sequence: CASSGRQGLGANTGELFF. CDR3 DNA sequence: TGTGCCAGCAGCGGTAGACAGGGCTTAGGCGCGAACACCGGGGAGCTGTTTTTT.

This clonotype is medium-sized (0.01 to 0.1%) within its sample. J is TRBJ2-7 and V is TRBV27; D could derive from TRBD1 or TRBD2 (7 bases each). Looked up from germline, CDR1 is MNHEY and CDR2 is SMNVEV (reference sequence). V was cut by 2 bases and J by 3 bases, with 14 bases left in between. CDR3 size: 15 residues. CDR3 sequence reads: CASSLRGGGLYEQYF. CDR3 sequence (DNA): TGTGCCAGCAGTTTACGGGGAGGGGGCCTCTACGAGCAGTACTTC.

The table lists this clonotype with many counts. This rearrangement joins TRBV12-3 or TRBV12-4 to TRBJ2-3, with D possibly called TRBD1 or TRBD2 (5 bases each). There are 20 residues in the CDR3. The V and J ends lost 1 base and 0 bases respectively, with 23 bases between them. CDR3 sequence reads: CASSLDLGTVNLRSTDTQYF. In DNA form, the CDR3 reads TGTGCCAGCAGTTTAGACCTGGGGACGGTCAACCTCCGAAGCACAGATACGCAGTATTTT.

The chain uses TRBV19 and TRBJ2-6, with TRBD1 matching 10 bases. V trimming: 6 bases; J trimming: 2 bases; junction bases outside the gene matches: 7. The length of the CDR3 is 17 residues. From germline, CDR1 is LNHDA and CDR2 SQIVND (reference sequence). The CDR3 reads CASSWTGGRAGANVLTF. In DNA form, the CDR3 reads TGTGCCAGTAGCTGGACAGGGGGTCGAGCTGGGGCCAACGTCCTGACTTTC.

In this sample, this clonotype turned up many times. The rearrangement uses TRBV7-2 and TRBJ2-7; TRBD1 or TRBD2 may be the D gene (5 bases each). Germline V CDR1 and CDR2: SGHTA, FQGNSA. The CDR3 extends over 15 amino acids. Trimming stripped 5 bases from V and 0 bases from J, with 14 bases between. The CDR3 DNA follows: TGTGCCAGCAGCGTCGGGGCGGGTTACTCCTACGAGCAGTACTTC. It specifies CASSVGAGYSYEQYF. The variable domain in full, with the rest retrieved from reference TRBV7-2 and TRBJ2-7, is GAGVSQSPSNKVTEKGKDVELRCDPISGHTALYWYRQSLGQGLEFLIYFQGNSAPDKSGLPSDRFSAERTGGSVSTLTIQRTQQEDSAVYLCASSVGAGYSYEQYFGPGTRLTVT.

This clonotype turned up a few times. This sequence joins TRBV4-3 and TRBJ1-2; tentatively, D is TRBD1 (5 bases). Trimming pared 3 bases from V and 5 bases from J, leaving 16 bases between. The length of the CDR3 is 15 residues. The germline V gene encodes CDR1 LGHNA and CDR2 YSLEER. The CDR3 DNA sequence: TGCGCCAGCAGCCAGGGTGAAGGGGATAGGTATGGCTACACCTTC. Its translation: CASSQGEGDRYGYTF.

This chain uses TRBV19 with TRBJ1-5; weak D call: TRBD1 (6 bases). The CDR3 length is 15 residues. V gave up 5 bases and J gave up 7 bases, with 18 bases separating them. The V gene's germline CDR1 is LNHDA and CDR2 SQIVND (reference sequence). Here the CDR3 DNA reads TGTGCCAGTAGTCCCGGCCTAGCGGGGGGCCAGCCCCAGCATTTT. Its protein is CASSPGLAGGQPQHF.

This clonotype has a handful of counts. The chain carries TRBV12-3 or TRBV12-4 and TRBJ1-6, with 7 bases matching TRBD1. Trimming removed 6 bases from V and 7 bases from J; junction bases left unmatched: 6. The CDR3 totals 14 residues. CDR3 coding DNA: TGTGCCAGCAGAAACAGGGGTGAAAATTCACCCCTCCACTTT. Translation gives CASRNRGENSPLHF.

This clonotype was seen more than once but under ten times. The chain couples TRBV4-1 to TRBJ1-1, with D possibly TRBD1 on 5 matching bases. CDR3 size: 14 residues. Looked up from germline, CDR1 is MGHRA and CDR2 is YSYEKL. The ends were cut back, 2 bases at V and 7 bases at J, with 14 bases in the middle. CDR3 DNA sequence: TGCGCCAGCAGCCAACATTCGACAGTAGTTGAAGCTTTCTTT. Translated, it gives CASSQHSTVVEAFF.

Relative to its sample, this clonotype is medium-sized. This sequence joins TRBV19 and TRBJ1-5, with a tentative D call TRBD1 (5 bases). The CDR3 has 17 amino acids. Trimming pared 4 bases from V and 1 base from J, leaving 17 bases between. The V gene's germline CDR1 is LNHDA and CDR2 SQIVND (reference sequence). The CDR3 reads CASSKGGVLGSNQPQHF. As DNA, the CDR3 is TGTGCCAGTAGTAAAGGAGGGGTTTTGGGAAGCAATCAGCCCCAGCATTTT. The full variable domain, rest sourced from reference TRBV19 and TRBJ1-5, is DGGITQSPKYLFRKEGQNVTLSCEQNLNHDAMYWYRQDPGQGLRLIYYSQIVNDFQKGDIAEGYSVSREKKESFPLTVTSAQKNPTAFYLCASSKGGVLGSNQPQHFGDGTRLSIL.

Details on this clonotype: This CDR3 is missing its conserved last phenylalanine or tryptophan, likely due to a read error. The DNA is omitted, as the CDR3 cannot be located on it reliably, and the CDR3 follows TCRdb's listing. This chain uses TRBV6-5 with TRBJ2-6; TRBD2, the table's D call, was not compared with the DNA. The germline V gene encodes CDR1 MNHEY and CDR2 SVGAGI. The CDR3 spans 8 residues, counting both ends. The CDR3 spells CASSTTSG.

The V call is TRBV20-1, the J call TRBJ1-1; 7 bases match TRBD1. Germline V gives CDR1 DFQATT, CDR2 SNEGSKA (reference sequence). V trimming: 3 bases; J trimming: 1 base; junction bases outside the gene matches: 8. The CDR3 sequence is 15 residues long. In nucleotides, the CDR3 is TGCAGTGCTAGGAGTCCGGACAGGACGAACACTGAAGCTTTCTTT. Protein: CSARSPDRTNTEAFF.

Relative to its sample, this clonotype is medium-sized. CDR3 DNA sequence: TGTGCCAGCAGTCGGGCCGCGGGGGCTAGCACAGATACGCAGTATTTT. This translates into CASSRAAGASTDTQYF. The chain couples TRBV7-6 to TRBJ2-3, with a weak D call TRBD2 (7 bases). This CDR3 comprises 16 residues. Deletions cut 6 bases from V and 0 bases from J, with 16 bases between. Germline V gene lookup returns CDR1 SGHVS and CDR2 FNYEAQ.

This clonotype is medium-sized within its sample. This chain connects TRBV19 to TRBJ1-1, with TRBD1 as a possible D gene (6 bases). Per the germline V gene, CDR1 is LNHDA and CDR2 is SQIVND (reference sequence). This CDR3 has 16 amino acids. Trimming took 3 bases from V and 0 from J, leaving 14 bases between them. In nucleotides, the CDR3 is TGTGCCAGTAGTATGGGGGCAGGCCTAATGAACACTGAAGCTTTCTTT. It codes for CASSMGAGLMNTEAFF.

This clonotype rates as medium-sized. V usage is TRBV19 and J usage is TRBJ1-5, with 7 bases that match TRBD1. The CDR3 has 17 residues. CDR1 is LNHDA and CDR2 is SQIVND in the germline V gene (reference sequence). The V gene end was trimmed by 4 bases and the J gene end by 0 bases; junction bases not matched to a gene: 9. The CDR3 DNA is TGTGCCAGTAGTAAGACAGGGAACCCTTATAGCAATCAGCCCCAGCATTTT. This translates into CASSKTGNPYSNQPQHF.

Relative to its sample, this clonotype is medium-sized. The rearrangement links TRBV10-3 to TRBJ2-1, with D possibly TRBD2 on 5 matching bases. This CDR3 spans 12 amino acids. Germline V gene sequence: CDR1 ENHRY, CDR2 SYGVKD. Trimming took 10 bases from V and 1 from J, leaving 8 bases between them. The DNA for the CDR3 is TGTGCCACCAGGAGGTCCTACAATGAGCAGTTCTTC. This gives the protein CATRRSYNEQFF.

Relative to its sample, this clonotype is large. The V call is TRBV18, the J call TRBJ1-2; 8 bases are a match to TRBD1. The CDR3 totals 14 residues. Germline V CDR1 and CDR2: KGHSH, LQKENI. J was trimmed by 8 bases and V by 3 bases; bases with no gene match: 8. The CDR3 DNA reads as TGTGCCAGCTCACCGCGACAGGGGCCAGAAGGCTACACCTTC. Its translation: CASSPRQGPEGYTF.

This clonotype is labeled medium-sized. CDR3 protein: CASSLAIWGTYSNQPQHF. The DNA for the CDR3 is TGTGCCAGCAGCTTGGCCATTTGGGGGACATATAGCAATCAGCCCCAGCATTTT. The rearrangement uses TRBV5-5 and TRBJ1-5, with a weak D call TRBD1 (6 bases). The CDR3 is 18 residues long. CDR1 is SGHKS and CDR2 is YYEKEE in the germline V gene (reference sequence). The V end lost 0 bases, the J end lost 0 bases, and 16 bases lay between the germline ends.

Judged by abundance, this clonotype is medium-sized. The chain couples TRBV5-4 to TRBJ2-1; TRBD1 is a possible D gene (5 bases). The V and J ends lost 0 bases and 8 bases respectively, with 15 bases between them. The CDR3 length is 15 residues. The germline CDR1 and CDR2 sequences are SGHNT and YYREEE (reference sequence). The CDR3 coding sequence is TGTGCCAGCAGCTTGGGAGGCAGGGTCATGGATGAGCAGTTCTTC. Its protein is CASSLGGRVMDEQFF. The full variable domain, in which reference TRBV5-4 and TRBJ2-1 provide the parts outside the CDR3, is ETGVTQSPTHLIKTRGQQVTLRCSSQSGHNTVSWYQQALGQGPQFIFQYYREEENGRGNFPPRFSGLQFPNYSSELNVNALELDDSALYLCASSLGGRVMDEQFFGPGTRLTVL.